This TCR beta chain was captured in a study of human T cells and chemical hapten exposure. Background on the study: TCR yield per sample varied, mainly due to pooled library volumes.

Specified time point: healthy volunteer bleed at 2 weeks. The study extracted total RNA from unfractionated whole blood. MiXCR was run by TCRdb on the RACE reads, yielding one entry per CDR3 protein. The sample comprises just over 90,000 distinct CDR3 sequences, just under 9% of which are singletons, and about 3.1% rests with the top ten. In its sample, this clonotype was seen a few times. Germline V lookup: CDR1 KGHDR, CDR2 SFDVKD. V was pared by 4 bases and J by 4 bases, with 7 bases between. This CDR3 is built from 13 residues. Sequenced material: whole blood. The chain links TRBV24-1 to TRBJ1-5; D is perhaps TRBD1 (6 bases). The sequence came from a female donor in good health. Some clones in this sample may be carry-over from other donors' samples. The CDR3 is CATSEQGNQPQHF. CDR3 bases: TGTGCCACCAGTGAACAGGGAAATCAGCCCCAGCATTTT.